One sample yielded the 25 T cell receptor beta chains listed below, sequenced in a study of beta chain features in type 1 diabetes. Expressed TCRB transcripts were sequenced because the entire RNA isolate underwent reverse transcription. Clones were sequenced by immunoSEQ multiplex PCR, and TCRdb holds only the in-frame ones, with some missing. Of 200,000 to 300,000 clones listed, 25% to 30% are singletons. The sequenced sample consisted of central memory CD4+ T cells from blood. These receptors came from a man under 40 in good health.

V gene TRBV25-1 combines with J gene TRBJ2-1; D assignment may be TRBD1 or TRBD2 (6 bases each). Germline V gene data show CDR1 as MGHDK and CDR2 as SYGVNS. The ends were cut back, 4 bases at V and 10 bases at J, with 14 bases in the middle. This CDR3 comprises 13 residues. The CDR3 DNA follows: TGTGCCAGCAGTGGGGACTGGAGGGGGGAGCAGTTCTTC. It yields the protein CASSGDWRGEQFF.

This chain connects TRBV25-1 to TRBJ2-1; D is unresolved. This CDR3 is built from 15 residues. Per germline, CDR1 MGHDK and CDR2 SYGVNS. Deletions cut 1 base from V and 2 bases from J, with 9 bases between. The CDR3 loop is CASSEWASPYNEQFF. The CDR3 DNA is TGTGCCAGCAGTGAATGGGCCAGCCCCTACAATGAGCAGTTCTTC.

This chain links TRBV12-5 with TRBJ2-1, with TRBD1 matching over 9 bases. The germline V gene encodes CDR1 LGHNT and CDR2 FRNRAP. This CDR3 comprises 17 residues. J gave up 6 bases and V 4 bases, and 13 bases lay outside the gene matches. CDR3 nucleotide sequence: TGTGCTAGTGGTTCTCAAACCACCGGGACAGGGCGCAATGAGCAGTTCTTC. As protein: CASGSQTTGTGRNEQFF.

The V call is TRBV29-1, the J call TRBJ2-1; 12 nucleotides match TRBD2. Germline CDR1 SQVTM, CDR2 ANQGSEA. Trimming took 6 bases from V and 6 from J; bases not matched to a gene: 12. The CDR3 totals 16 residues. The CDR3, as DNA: TGCAGCGTCCATCGGTCTAGCGGGGGGGCCCGCAATGAGCAGTTCTTC. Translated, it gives CSVHRSSGGARNEQFF.

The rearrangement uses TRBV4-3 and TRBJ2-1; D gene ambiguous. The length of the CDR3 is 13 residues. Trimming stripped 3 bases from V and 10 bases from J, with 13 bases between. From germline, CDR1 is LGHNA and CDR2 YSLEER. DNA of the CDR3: TGCGCCAGCAGCCAGGCGTTGGTGTCGGAGCAGTTCTTC. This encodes CASSQALVSEQFF.

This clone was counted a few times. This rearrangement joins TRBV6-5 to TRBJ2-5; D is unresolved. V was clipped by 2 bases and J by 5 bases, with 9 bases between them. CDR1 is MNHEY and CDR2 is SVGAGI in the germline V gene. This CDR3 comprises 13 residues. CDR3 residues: CASSYQAGETQYF. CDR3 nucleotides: TGTGCCAGCAGTTACCAGGCCGGGGAGACCCAGTACTTC.

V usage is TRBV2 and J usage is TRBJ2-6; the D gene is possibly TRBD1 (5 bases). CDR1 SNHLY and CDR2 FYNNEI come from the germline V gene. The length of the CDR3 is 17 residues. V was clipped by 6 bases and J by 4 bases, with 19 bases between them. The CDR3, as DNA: TGTGCCAGCAGCGGACACCCTAGGTCTTTAGGGGCCAACGTCCTGACTTTC. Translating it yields CASSGHPRSLGANVLTF.

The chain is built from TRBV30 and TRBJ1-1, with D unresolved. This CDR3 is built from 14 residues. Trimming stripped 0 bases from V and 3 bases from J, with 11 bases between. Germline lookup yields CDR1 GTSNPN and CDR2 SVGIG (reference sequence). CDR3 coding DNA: TGTGCCTGGAGTGTAGGTTTTTCGGACACTGAAGCTTTCTTT. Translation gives CAWSVGFSDTEAFF.

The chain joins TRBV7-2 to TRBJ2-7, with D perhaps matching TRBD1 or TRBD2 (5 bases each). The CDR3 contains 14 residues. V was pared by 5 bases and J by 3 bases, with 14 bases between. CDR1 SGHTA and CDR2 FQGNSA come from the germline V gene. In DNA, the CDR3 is TGTGCCAGCAGCCTGACAGAGGGCGTCTACGAGCAGTACTTC. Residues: CASSLTEGVYEQYF.

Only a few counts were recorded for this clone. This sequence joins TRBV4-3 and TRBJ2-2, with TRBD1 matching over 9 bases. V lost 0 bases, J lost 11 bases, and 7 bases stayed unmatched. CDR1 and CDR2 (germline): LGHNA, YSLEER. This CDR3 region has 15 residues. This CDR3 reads CASSQDNRGRSELFF. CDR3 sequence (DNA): TGCGCCAGCAGCCAAGATAACAGGGGGCGATCCGAGCTGTTTTTT.

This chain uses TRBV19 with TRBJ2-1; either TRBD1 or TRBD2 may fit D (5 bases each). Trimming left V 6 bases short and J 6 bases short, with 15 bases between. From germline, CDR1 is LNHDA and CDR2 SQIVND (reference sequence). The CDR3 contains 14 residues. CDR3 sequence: CASSLEGLGNEQFF. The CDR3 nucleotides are TGTGCCAGTAGCCTTGAGGGGTTAGGCAATGAGCAGTTCTTC.

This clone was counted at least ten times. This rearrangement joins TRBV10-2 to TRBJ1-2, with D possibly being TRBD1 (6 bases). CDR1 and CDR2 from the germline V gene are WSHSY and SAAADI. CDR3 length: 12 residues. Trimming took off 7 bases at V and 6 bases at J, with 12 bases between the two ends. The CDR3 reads CASKDRINGYTF. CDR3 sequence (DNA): TGCGCCAGCAAGGACAGAATCAATGGCTACACCTTC.

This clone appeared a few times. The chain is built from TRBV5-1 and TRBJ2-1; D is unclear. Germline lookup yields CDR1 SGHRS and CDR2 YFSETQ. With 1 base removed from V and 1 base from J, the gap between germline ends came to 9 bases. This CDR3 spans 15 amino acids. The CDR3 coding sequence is TGCGCCAGCAGCTTGACAGACTCTTCCTACAATGAGCAGTTCTTC. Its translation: CASSLTDSSYNEQFF.

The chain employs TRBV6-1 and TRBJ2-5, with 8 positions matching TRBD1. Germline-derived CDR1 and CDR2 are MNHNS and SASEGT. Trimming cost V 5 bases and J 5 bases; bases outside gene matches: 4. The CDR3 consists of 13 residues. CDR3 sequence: CASSSSGGETQYF. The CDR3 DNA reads TGTGCCAGCAGTTCCTCAGGGGGCGAGACCCAGTACTTC.

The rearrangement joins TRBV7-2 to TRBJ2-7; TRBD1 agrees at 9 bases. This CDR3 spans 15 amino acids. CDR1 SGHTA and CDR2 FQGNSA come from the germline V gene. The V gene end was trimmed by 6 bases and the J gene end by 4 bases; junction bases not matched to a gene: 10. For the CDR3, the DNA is TGTGCCAGCAGTTCCGCGGGGACAGGGCTTTACGAGCAGTACTTC. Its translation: CASSSAGTGLYEQYF.

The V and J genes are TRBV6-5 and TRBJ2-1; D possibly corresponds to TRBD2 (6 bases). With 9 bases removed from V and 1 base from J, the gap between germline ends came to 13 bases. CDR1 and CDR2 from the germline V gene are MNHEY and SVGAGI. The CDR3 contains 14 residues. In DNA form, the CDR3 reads TGTGCCAGTTCCCTCGGGAGTTCCTACAATGAGCAGTTCTTC. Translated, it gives CASSLGSSYNEQFF.

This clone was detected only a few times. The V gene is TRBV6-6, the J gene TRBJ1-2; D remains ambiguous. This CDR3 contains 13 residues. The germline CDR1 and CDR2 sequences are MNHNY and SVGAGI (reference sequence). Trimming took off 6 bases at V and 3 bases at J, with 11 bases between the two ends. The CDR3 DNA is TGTGCCAGCAGGGAGGAGGTAGACTATGGCTACACCTTC. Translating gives CASREEVDYGYTF.

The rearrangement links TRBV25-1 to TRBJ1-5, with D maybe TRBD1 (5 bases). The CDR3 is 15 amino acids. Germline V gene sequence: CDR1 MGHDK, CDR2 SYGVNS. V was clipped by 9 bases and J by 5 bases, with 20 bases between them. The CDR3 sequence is CASRMGTYLYQPQHF. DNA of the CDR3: TGTGCCAGTAGGATGGGGACTTACCTTTATCAGCCCCAGCATTTT. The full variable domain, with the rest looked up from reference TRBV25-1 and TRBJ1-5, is EADIYQTPRYLVIGTGKKITLECSQTMGHDKMYWYQQDPGMELHLIHYSYGVNSTEKGDLSSESTVSRIRTEHFPLTLESARPSHTSQYLCASRMGTYLYQPQHFGDGTRLSIL.

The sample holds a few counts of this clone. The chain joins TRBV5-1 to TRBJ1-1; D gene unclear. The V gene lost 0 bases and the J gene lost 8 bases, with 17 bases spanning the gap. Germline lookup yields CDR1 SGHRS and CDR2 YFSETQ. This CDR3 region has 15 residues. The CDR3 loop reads CASSLGSLKSLEAFF. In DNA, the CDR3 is TGCGCCAGCAGCTTGGGGTCGCTTAAAAGTCTAGAAGCTTTCTTT.

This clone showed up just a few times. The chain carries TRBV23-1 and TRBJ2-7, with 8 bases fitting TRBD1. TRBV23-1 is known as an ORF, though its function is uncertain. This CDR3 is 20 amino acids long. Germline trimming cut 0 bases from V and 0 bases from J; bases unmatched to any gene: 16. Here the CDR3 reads CASSQSRQGPGTGDSYEQYF. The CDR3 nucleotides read TGCGCCAGCAGTCAATCTAGGCAGGGGCCCGGGACAGGAGACTCCTACGAGCAGTACTTC.

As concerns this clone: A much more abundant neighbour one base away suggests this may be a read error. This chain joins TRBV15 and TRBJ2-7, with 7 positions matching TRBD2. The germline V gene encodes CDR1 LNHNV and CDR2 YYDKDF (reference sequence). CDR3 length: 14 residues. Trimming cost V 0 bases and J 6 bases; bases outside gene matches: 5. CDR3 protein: CATSRDSSGGEQYF. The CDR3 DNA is TGTGCCACCAGCAGAGATAGCTCGGGGGGCGAGCAGTACTTC. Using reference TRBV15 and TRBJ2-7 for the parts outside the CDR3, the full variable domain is DAMVIQNPRYQVTQFGKPVTLSCSQTLNHNVMYWYQQKSSQAPKLLFHYYDKDFNNEADTPDNFQSRRPNTSFCFLDIRSPGLGDTAMYLCATSRDSSGGEQYFGPGTRLTVT.

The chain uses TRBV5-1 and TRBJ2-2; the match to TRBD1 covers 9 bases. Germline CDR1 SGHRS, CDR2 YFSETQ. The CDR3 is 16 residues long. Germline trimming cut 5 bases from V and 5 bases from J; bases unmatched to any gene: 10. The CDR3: CASRNPGQGRTGELFF. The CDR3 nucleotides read TGCGCCAGCAGAAACCCGGGACAGGGCCGGACCGGGGAGCTGTTTTTT.

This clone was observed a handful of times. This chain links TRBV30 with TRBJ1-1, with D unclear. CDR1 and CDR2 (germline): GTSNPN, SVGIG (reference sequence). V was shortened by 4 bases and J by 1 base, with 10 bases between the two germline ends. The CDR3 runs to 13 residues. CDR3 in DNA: TGTGCCTGGACCCTATCGGGGAACACTGAAGCTTTCTTT. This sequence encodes CAWTLSGNTEAFF.

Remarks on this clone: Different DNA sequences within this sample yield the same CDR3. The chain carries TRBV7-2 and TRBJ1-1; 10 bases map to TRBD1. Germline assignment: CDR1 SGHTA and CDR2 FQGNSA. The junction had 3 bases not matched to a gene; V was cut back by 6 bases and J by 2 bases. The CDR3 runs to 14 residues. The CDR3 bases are TGTGCCAGCAGAGAGACAGGGGGCAACACTGAAGCTTTCTTT. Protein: CASRETGGNTEAFF.

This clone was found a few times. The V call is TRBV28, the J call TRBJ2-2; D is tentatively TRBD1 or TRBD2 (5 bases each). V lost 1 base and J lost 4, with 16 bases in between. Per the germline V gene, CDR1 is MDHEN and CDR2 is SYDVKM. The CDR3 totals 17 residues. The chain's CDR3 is CASSLFGQGPITGELFF. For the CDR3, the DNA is TGTGCCAGCAGTTTATTTGGGCAGGGACCCATCACCGGGGAGCTGTTTTTT.